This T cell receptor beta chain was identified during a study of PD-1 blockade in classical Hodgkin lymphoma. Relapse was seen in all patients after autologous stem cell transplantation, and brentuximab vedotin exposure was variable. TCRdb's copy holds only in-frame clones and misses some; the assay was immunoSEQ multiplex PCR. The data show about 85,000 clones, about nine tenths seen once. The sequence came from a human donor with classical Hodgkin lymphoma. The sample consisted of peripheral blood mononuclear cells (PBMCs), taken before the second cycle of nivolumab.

DNA for the CDR3: TGTGCCAGCAGAGCCCAGGGCAAAAGCACAGATACGCAGTATTTT. Its protein is CASRAQGKSTDTQYF. The J gene is TRBJ2-3, the V gene TRBV6-1; D perhaps matches TRBD1 (5 bases). Germline V lookup: CDR1 MNHNS, CDR2 SASEGT. With 6 bases removed from V and 0 bases from J, the gap between germline ends came to 13 bases. There are 15 residues in the CDR3.